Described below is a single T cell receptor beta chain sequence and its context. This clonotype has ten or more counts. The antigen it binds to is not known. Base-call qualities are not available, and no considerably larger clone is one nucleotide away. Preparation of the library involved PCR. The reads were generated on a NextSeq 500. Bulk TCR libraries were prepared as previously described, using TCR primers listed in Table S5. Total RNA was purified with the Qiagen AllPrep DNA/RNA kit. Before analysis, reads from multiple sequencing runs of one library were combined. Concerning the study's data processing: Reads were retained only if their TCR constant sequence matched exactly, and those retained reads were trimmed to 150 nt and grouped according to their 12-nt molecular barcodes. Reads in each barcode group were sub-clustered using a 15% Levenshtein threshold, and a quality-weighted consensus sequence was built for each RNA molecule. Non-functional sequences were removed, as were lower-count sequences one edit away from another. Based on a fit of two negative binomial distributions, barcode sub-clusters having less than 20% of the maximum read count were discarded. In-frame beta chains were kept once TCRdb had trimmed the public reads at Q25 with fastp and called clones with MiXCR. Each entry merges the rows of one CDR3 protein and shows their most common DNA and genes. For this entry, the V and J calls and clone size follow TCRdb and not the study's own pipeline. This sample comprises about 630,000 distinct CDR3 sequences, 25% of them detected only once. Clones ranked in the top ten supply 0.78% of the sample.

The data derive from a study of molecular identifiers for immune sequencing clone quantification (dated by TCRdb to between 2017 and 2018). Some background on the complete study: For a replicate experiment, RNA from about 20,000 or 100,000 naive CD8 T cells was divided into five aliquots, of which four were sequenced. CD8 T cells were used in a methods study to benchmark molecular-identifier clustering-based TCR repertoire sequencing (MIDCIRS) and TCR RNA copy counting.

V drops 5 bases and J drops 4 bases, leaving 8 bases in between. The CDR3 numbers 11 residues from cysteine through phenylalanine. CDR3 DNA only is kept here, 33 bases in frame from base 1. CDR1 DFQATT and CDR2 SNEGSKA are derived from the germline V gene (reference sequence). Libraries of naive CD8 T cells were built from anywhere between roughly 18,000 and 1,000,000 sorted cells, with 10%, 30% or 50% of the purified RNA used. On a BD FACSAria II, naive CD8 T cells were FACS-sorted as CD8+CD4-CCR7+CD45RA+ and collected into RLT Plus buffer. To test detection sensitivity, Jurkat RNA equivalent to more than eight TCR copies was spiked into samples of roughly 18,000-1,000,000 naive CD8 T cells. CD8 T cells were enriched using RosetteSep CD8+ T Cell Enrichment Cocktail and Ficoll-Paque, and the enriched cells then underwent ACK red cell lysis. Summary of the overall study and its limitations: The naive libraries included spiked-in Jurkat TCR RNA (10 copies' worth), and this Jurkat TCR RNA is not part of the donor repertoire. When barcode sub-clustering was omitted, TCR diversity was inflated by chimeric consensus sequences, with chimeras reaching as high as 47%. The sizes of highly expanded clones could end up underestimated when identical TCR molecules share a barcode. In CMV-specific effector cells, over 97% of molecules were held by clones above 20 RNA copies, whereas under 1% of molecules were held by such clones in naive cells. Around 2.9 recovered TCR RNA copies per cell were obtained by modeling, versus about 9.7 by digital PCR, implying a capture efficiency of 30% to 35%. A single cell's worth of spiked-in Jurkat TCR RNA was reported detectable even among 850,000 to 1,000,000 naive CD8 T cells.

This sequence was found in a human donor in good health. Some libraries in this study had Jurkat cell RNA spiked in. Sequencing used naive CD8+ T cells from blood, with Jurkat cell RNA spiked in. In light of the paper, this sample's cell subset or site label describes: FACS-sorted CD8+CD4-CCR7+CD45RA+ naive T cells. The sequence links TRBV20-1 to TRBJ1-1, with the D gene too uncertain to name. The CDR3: CSAYFSTEAFF. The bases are TGCAGTGCTTATTTCAGCACTGAAGCTTTCTTT.